The 14 T cell receptor beta chains in this list originate from one sample, sequenced in a study of T cells after yellow fever vaccination. TCRdb used MiXCR to reprocess the 5' RACE reads, holding one entry per CDR3 protein. The top ten hold over 14% of the sample, which has some 400,000 distinct CDR3 sequences, over 5% seen once. The starting material was PBMCs, obtained 5 days after the yellow fever booster vaccination. The receptors come from a man aged 25-40 years who received the YFV17D yellow fever vaccine.

This clonotype was detected a few times. This chain links TRBV12-3 or TRBV12-4 with TRBJ2-2, with unresolved D. The CDR3 consists of 14 residues. The V gene lost 4 bases and the J gene lost 3 bases, with 9 bases spanning the gap. The chain's CDR3 is CASSSGPDTGELFF. The CDR3 coding sequence is TGTGCCAGCAGTTCAGGTCCGGACACCGGGGAGCTGTTTTTT.

In DNA, the CDR3 is TGCGCCAGCAGCTTGGAAACCCGGTACGAGCAGTACTTC. Translation gives CASSLETRYEQYF. The chain joins TRBV5-1 to TRBJ2-7; D call uncertain. CDR1 is SGHRS and CDR2 is YFSETQ in the germline V gene. Trimming removed 0 bases at V and 4 bases at J, with 8 bases between. CDR3 length: 13 amino acids.

The chain uses TRBV12-3 or TRBV12-4 and TRBJ2-5; D might be TRBD1 (6 bases). The V end lost 5 bases, the J end lost 3 bases, and 13 bases lay between the germline ends. The CDR3 spans 14 residues. The CDR3 bases are TGTGCCAGCAGTCCAGGGGCAGGGAAAGAGACCCAGTACTTC. Protein: CASSPGAGKETQYF.

This clonotype was observed at least ten times. The chain employs TRBV5-1 and TRBJ2-2, with a tentative D call TRBD2 (6 bases). The CDR3 has 14 amino acids. V was pared by 4 bases and J by 5 bases, with 12 bases between. Germline V CDR1 and CDR2: SGHRS, YFSETQ. The CDR3: CASSPELATGELFF. CDR3 bases: TGCGCCAGCAGCCCGGAACTAGCTACCGGGGAGCTGTTTTTT.

In this sample, this clonotype turned up many times. The chain is built from TRBV19 and TRBJ2-7; no definite D call. Per the germline V gene, CDR1 is LNHDA and CDR2 is SQIVND (reference sequence). The CDR3 is 13 amino acids. V dropped 8 bases and J dropped 2 bases, with 13 bases sitting between them. CDR3 in DNA: TGTGCCAGTGCCCGCCAGTTGGCCTACGAGCAGTACTTC. This translates into CASARQLAYEQYF. Supplemented by reference TRBV19 and TRBJ2-7, the full variable domain reads DGGITQSPKYLFRKEGQNVTLSCEQNLNHDAMYWYRQDPGQGLRLIYYSQIVNDFQKGDIAEGYSVSREKKESFPLTVTSAQKNPTAFYLCASARQLAYEQYFGPGTRLTVT.

This clonotype came up a few times. V and J are TRBV29-1 and TRBJ2-1; possible D gene TRBD2, 5 bases. Trimming stripped 7 bases from V and 6 bases from J, with 13 bases between. Germline lookup yields CDR1 SQVTM and CDR2 ANQGSEA. This CDR3 is 12 amino acids long. The CDR3, as DNA: TGCAGCGCCGGACTTGGACCCAATGAGCAGTTCTTC. Its protein is CSAGLGPNEQFF.

This clonotype occurred many times. The chain joins TRBV5-5 to TRBJ2-3; TRBD2 might be the D (6 bases). The germline gives CDR1 SGHKS, CDR2 YYEKEE (reference sequence). The length of the CDR3 is 14 residues. V shed 5 bases and J shed 2 bases, with 12 bases lying between them. The DNA of the CDR3 is TGTGCCAGCAGGGAGGGACCGCACACAGATACGCAGTATTTT. Protein sequence: CASREGPHTDTQYF.

The chain links TRBV7-9 to TRBJ2-7, with 7 bases that match TRBD1. Unmatched junction bases numbered 9, after V lost 5 bases and J lost 5 bases. The CDR3 contains 14 residues. Germline lookup yields CDR1 SEHNR and CDR2 FQNEAQ (reference sequence). CDR3 nucleotide sequence: TGTGCCAGCAGCCACAGGGGCACTATACACGAGCAGTACTTC. This encodes CASSHRGTIHEQYF.

This clonotype was observed at least ten times. The chain links TRBV11-2 to TRBJ1-1; D is possibly TRBD1 (5 bases). V dropped 5 bases and J dropped 3 bases, with 25 bases sitting between them. Germline loops: CDR1 SGHAT, CDR2 FQNNGV. The CDR3 loop spans 18 amino acids. CDR3 sequence: CASSTLGRARRGHTEAFF. DNA of the CDR3: TGTGCCAGCAGCACGCTCGGCAGGGCCCGCCGAGGTCACACTGAAGCTTTCTTT.

The chain combines TRBV20-1 with TRBJ2-4; weak D call: TRBD2 (5 bases). The CDR3 is made up of 14 amino acids. Germline assignment: CDR1 DFQATT and CDR2 SNEGSKA (reference sequence). Trimming left V 6 bases short and J 4 bases short, with 16 bases between. The CDR3 protein is CSANPDTGKNIQYF. In DNA form, the CDR3 reads TGCAGTGCCAACCCAGACACGGGAAAAAACATTCAGTACTTC.

The gene calls are TRBV7-9 and TRBJ2-7, with 9 bases lining up with TRBD2. J was trimmed by 10 bases and V by 5 bases; bases with no gene match: 3. Germline loops: CDR1 SEHNR, CDR2 FQNEAQ (reference sequence). This CDR3 has 11 amino acids. The DNA of the CDR3 is TGTGCCAGCAGCGCGGGGGGGAATCAGTACTTC. This codes for CASSAGGNQYF. The full variable domain, completed using reference TRBV7-9 and TRBJ2-7, is DTGVSQNPRHKITKRGQNVTFRCDPISEHNRLYWYRQTLGQGPEFLTYFQNEAQLEKSRLLSDRFSAERPKGSFSTLEIQRTEQGDSAMYLCASSAGGNQYFGPGTRLTVT.

This clonotype has at least ten counts. The gene calls are TRBV5-1 and TRBJ1-6; D call uncertain. The V end lost 4 bases, the J end lost 0 bases, and 20 bases lay between the germline ends. Germline V gene data show CDR1 as SGHRS and CDR2 as YFSETQ. This CDR3 is built from 19 residues. The CDR3 spells CASSLDDGLPTSYNSPLHF. The CDR3 coding sequence is TGCGCCAGCAGCCTCGACGACGGACTCCCAACCTCCTATAATTCACCCCTCCACTTT.

This clonotype was picked up many times. This chain uses TRBV20-1 with TRBJ2-7, with 7 bases lining up with TRBD2. Germline V gene sequence: CDR1 DFQATT, CDR2 SNEGSKA (reference sequence). The V segment lost 1 base and the J segment 2 bases; nucleotides outside the gene matches: 5. The CDR3 runs to 14 residues. In nucleotides, the CDR3 is TGCAGTGCTAGAGGTCCTAGCGGAGCCTACGAGCAGTACTTC. This codes for CSARGPSGAYEQYF.

In this sample, this clonotype turned up many times. The V gene is TRBV29-1, the J gene TRBJ1-4, with 7 positions matching TRBD1. The junction had 6 bases not matched to a gene; V was cut back by 0 bases and J by 8 bases. The CDR3 is 14 amino acids. Germline CDR1 SQVTM, CDR2 ANQGSEA. This CDR3 reads CSVEEFGQAEKLFF. The CDR3 DNA follows: TGCAGCGTTGAAGAATTCGGACAGGCCGAAAAACTGTTTTTT.